This T cell receptor (beta chain) stems from a study of beta chain features in type 1 diabetes. Study results and caveats: Within each of all four CD4+ subsets, Type 1 diabetes patients had TCRB CDR3s that were moderately but significantly shorter. The cDNA sequencing approach could over-represent high-TCR-expressing cells.

Sequenced material consisted of expressed TCRB transcripts (all of the isolated RNA was reverse transcribed). The protocol was immunoSEQ multiplex PCR, while the TCRdb copy is restricted to in-frame clones and leaves out a portion. Of around 150,000 clones listed, less than 9% were seen once; the top ten hold under 1.5%. V lost 7 bases and J 0 bases, leaving 23 bases between the germline ends. The CDR3 runs 19 residues. Germline CDR1 SGHRS, CDR2 YFSETQ. A note on this clone: The antigen is unknown.

This chain connects TRBV5-1 to TRBJ2-6; D possibly corresponds to TRBD1 (6 bases). The sequence derives from a young woman in good health. Sequenced input: central memory CD4+ T cells from blood. The chain's CDR3 is CASARQMDSSISGANVLTF. The CDR3 nucleotides read TGCGCCAGCGCTCGGCAGATGGACAGCTCGATCTCTGGGGCCAACGTCCTGACTTTC.